This TCR beta chain was obtained from a study of T cell responses to AZD1222 COVID-19 vaccine. Findings and limits, study-wide: Researchers took repertoire samples only after the peak T cell response had come.

Only in-frame clones appear in the TCRdb table, and some are missing; sequencing was by immunoSEQ multiplex PCR. In the table there are over 150,000 clones, about 83% of which are singletons. To note about this clone: Its antigen is still unknown. The junction does not match germline at one end; this may be a read error.

The TCR sequence derives from an adult who received the AZD1222 COVID-19 vaccine. The input for sequencing was peripheral blood, taken 28 days after the second AZD1222 dose.

The CDR3 sequence: CASTRRDGHTF. CDR3 DNA: TGTGCCAGCACCCGTCGGGATGGCCACACCTTC. The chain is built from TRBV12-3 or TRBV12-4 and TRBJ1-2; D is undetermined. CDR3 length equals 11 residues.